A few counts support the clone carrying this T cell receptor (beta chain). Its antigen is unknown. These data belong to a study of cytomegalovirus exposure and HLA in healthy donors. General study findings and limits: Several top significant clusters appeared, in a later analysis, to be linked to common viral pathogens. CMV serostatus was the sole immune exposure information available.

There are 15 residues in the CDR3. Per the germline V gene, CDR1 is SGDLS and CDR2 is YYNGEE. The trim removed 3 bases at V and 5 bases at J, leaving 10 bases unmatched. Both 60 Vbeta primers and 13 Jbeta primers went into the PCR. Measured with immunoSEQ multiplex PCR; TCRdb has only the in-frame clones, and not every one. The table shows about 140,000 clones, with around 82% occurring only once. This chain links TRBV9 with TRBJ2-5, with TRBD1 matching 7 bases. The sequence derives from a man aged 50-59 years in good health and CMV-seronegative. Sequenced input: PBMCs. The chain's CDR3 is CASSAGQPPAETQYF. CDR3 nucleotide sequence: TGTGCCAGCAGCGCGGGACAGCCTCCCGCGGAGACCCAGTACTTC.